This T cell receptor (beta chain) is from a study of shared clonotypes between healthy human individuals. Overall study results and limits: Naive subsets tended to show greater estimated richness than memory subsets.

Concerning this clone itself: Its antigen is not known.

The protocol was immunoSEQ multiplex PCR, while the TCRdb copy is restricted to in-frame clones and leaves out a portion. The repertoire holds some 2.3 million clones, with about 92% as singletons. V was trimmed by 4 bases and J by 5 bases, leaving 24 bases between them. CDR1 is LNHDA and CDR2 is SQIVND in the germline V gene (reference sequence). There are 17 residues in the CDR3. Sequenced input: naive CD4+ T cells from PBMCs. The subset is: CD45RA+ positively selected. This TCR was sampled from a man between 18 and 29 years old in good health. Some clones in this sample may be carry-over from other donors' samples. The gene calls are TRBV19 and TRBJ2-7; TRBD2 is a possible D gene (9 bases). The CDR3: CASSTDRGESGGHEQYF. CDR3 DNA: TGTGCCAGTAGTACCGACAGGGGTGAGAGCGGGGGGCACGAGCAGTACTTC.